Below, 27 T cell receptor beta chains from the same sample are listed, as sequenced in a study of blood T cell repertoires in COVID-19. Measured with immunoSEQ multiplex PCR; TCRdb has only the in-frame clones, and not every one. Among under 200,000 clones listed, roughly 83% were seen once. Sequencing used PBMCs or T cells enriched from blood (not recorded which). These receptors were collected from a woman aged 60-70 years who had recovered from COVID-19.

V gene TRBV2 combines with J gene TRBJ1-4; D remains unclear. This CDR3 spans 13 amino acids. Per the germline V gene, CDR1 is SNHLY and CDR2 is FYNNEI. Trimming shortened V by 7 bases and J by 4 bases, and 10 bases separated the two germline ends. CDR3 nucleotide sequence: TGTGCCAGCATGAGGTCAAATAATGAAAAACTGTTTTTT. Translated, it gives CASMRSNNEKLFF.

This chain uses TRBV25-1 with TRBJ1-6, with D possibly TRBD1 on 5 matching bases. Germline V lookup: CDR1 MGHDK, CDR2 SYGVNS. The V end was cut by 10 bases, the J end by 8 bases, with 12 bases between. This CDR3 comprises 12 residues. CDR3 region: CATGRGDSPLHF. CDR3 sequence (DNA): TGTGCCACCGGTCGGGGGGATTCACCCCTCCACTTT. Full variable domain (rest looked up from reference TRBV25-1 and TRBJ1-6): EADIYQTPRYLVIGTGKKITLECSQTMGHDKMYWYQQDPGMELHLIHYSYGVNSTEKGDLSSESTVSRIRTEHFPLTLESARPSHTSQYLCATGRGDSPLHFGNGTRLTVT.

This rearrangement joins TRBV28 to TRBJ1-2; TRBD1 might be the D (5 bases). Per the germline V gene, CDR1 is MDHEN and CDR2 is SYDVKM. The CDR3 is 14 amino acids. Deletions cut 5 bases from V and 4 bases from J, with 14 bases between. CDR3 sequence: CASSTQGRGYGYTF. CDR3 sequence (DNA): TGTGCCAGCAGTACCCAGGGTCGAGGCTATGGCTACACCTTC.

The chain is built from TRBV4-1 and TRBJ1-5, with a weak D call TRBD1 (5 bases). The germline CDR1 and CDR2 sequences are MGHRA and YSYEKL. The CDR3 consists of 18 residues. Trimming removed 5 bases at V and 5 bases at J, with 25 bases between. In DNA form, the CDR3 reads TGCGCCAGCAGCGAAGGGAGAACAGGCCTGGGTTGGGATCAGCCCCAGCATTTT. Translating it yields CASSEGRTGLGWDQPQHF.

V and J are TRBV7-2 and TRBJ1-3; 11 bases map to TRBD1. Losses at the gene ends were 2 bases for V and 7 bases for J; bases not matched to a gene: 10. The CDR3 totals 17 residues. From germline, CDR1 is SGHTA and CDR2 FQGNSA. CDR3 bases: TGTGCCAGCAGCTTAAGGACCGGACAGGGGGCTCCGAACACCATATATTTT. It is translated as CASSLRTGQGAPNTIYF.

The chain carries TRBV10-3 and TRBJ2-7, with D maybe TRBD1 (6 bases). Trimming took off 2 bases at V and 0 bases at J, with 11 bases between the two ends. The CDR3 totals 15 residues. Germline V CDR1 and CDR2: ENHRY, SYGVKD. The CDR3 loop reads CAISEGDRSSYEQYF. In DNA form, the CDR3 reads TGTGCCATCAGTGAGGGAGACAGGAGCTCCTACGAGCAGTACTTC.

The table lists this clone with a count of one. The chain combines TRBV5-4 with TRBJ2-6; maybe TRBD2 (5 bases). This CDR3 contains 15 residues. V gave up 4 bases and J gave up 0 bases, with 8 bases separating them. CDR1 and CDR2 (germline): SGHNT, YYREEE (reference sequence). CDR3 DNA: TGTGCCAGCAGCCCCGGGGTCTCTGGGGCCAACGTCCTGACTTTC. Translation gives CASSPGVSGANVLTF.

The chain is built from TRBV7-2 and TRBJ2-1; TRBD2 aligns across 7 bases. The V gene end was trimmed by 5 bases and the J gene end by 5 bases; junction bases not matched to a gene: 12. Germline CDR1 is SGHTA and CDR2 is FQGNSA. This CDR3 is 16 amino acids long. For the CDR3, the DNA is TGTGCCAGCAGCCAGATCCGGGACTACATTCACAATGAGCAGTTCTTC. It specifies CASSQIRDYIHNEQFF.

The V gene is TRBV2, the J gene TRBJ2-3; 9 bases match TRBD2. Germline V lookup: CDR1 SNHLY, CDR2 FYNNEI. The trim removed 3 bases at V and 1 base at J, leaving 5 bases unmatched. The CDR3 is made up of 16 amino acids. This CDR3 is CASSDVGGGGTDTQYF. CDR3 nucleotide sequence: TGTGCCAGCAGTGACGTGGGCGGGGGGGGCACAGATACGCAGTATTTT.

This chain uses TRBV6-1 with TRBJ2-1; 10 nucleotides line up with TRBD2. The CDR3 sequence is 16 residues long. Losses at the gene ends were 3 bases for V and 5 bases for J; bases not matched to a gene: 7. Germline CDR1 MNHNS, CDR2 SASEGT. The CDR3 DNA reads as TGTGCCAGCAGTGACCCAGCGGGAGGGGTCCACAATGAGCAGTTCTTC. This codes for CASSDPAGGVHNEQFF.

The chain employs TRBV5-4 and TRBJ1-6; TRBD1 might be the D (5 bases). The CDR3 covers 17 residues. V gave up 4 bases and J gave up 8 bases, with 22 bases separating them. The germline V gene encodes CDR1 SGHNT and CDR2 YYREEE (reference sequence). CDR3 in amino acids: CASSRTYGASRDSPLHF. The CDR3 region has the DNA TGTGCCAGCAGCCGGACGTATGGGGCTTCTAGGGATTCACCCCTCCACTTT.

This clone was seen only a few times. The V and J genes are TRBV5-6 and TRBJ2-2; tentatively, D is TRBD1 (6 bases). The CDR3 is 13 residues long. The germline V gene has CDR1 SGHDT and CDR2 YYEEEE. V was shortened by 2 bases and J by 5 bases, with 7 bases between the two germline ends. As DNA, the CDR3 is TGTGCCAGCAGCTTTACAGGGACCGGGGAGCTGTTTTTT. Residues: CASSFTGTGELFF.

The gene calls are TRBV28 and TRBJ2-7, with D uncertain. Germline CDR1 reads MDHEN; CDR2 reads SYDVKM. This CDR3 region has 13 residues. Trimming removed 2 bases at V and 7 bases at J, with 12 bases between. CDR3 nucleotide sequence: TGTGCCAGCAGTTTAGGCGCGGTGCGAGAGCAGTACTTC. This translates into CASSLGAVREQYF.

DNA for the CDR3: TGTGCCAGCAGCCAACGGGACAGGGGGCCCGAAGAGACCCAGTACTTC. Encoded protein: CASSQRDRGPEETQYF. The chain has TRBV7-8 and TRBJ2-5; 12 bases map to TRBD1. Losses at the gene ends were 5 bases for V and 3 bases for J; bases not matched to a gene: 7. The CDR3 sequence is 16 residues long. Per germline, CDR1 SGHVS and CDR2 FQNEAQ.

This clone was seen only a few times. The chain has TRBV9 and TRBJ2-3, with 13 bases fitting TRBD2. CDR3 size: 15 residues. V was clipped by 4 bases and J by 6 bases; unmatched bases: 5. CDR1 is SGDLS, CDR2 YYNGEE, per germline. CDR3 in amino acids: CASSPTGLAGDTQYF. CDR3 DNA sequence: TGTGCCAGCAGCCCCACGGGACTAGCGGGGGATACGCAGTATTTT.

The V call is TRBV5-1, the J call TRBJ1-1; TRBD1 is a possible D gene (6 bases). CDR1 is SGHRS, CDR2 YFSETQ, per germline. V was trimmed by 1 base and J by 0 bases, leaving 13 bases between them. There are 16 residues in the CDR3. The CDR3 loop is CASSLLPGQLNTEAFF. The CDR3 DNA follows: TGCGCCAGCAGCTTGCTACCCGGACAGTTGAACACTGAAGCTTTCTTT.

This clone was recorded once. CDR3 DNA sequence: TGTGCCATCAGTGGGACCGGGACTAGCGGGAGTCTATACGAGCAGTACTTC. It translates to CAISGTGTSGSLYEQYF. V gene TRBV10-3 combines with J gene TRBJ2-7; 14 bases line up with TRBD2. The trim removed 4 bases at V and 4 bases at J, leaving 9 bases unmatched. CDR1 is ENHRY, CDR2 SYGVKD, per germline. The CDR3 covers 17 residues.

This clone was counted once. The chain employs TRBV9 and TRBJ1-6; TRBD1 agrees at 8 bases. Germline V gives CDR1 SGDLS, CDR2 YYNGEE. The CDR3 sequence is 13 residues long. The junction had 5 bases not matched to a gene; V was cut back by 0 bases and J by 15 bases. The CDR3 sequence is CASSVVDRGFLHF. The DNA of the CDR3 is TGTGCCAGCAGCGTAGTAGACAGGGGATTCCTCCACTTT.

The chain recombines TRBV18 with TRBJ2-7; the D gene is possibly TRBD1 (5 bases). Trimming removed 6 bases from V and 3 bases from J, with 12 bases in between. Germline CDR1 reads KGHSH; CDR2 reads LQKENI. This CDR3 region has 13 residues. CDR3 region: CASSSGSRYEQYF. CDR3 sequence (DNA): TGTGCCAGCTCCTCAGGGTCTCGCTACGAGCAGTACTTC.

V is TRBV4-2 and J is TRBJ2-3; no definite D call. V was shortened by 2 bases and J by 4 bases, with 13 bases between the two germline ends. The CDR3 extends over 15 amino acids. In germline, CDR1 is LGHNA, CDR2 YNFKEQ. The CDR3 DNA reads TGTGCCAGCAGCCAAAGTCGGTTCGAGTCAGATACGCAGTATTTT. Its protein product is CASSQSRFESDTQYF.

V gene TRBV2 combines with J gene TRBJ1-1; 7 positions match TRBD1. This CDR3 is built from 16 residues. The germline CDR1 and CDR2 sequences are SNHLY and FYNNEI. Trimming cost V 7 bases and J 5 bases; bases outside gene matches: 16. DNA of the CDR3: TGTGCCAGCAAGGGGCCTCAGGGGGGCGGGAGGACTGAAGCTTTCTTT. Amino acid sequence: CASKGPQGGGRTEAFF.

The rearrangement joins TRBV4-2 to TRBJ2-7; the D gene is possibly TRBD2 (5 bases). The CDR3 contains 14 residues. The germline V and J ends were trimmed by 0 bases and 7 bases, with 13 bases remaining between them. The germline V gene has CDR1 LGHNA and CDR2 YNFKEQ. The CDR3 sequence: CASSQDLRGEEQYF. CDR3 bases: TGTGCCAGCAGCCAAGATCTACGGGGAGAGGAGCAGTACTTC.

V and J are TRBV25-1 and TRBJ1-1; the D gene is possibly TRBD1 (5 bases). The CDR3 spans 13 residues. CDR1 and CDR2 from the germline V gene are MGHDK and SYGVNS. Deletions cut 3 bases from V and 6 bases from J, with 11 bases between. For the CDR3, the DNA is TGTGCCAGCAGTGATCAGGGTAGGGCTGAAGCTTTCTTT. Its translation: CASSDQGRAEAFF.

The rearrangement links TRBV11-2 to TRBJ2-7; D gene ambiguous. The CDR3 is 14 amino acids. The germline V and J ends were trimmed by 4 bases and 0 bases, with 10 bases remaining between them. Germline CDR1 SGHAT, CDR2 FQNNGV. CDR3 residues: CASSSLRSSYEQYF. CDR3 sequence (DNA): TGTGCCAGCAGCTCGTTGCGGAGCTCCTACGAGCAGTACTTC.

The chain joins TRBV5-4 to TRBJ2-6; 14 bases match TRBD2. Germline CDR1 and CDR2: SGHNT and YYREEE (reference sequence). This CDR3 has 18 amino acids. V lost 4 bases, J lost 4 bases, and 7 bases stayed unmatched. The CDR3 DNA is TGTGCCAGCAGCCCCGGGACTAGCGGGAGTACAGGGGCCAACGTCCTGACTTTC. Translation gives CASSPGTSGSTGANVLTF.

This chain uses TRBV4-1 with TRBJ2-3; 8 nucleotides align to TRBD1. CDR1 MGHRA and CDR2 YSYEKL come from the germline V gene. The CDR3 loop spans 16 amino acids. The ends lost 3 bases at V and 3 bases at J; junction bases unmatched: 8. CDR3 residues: CASSQATGVRTDTQYF. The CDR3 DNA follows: TGCGCCAGCAGCCAGGCGACAGGGGTAAGGACAGATACGCAGTATTTT.

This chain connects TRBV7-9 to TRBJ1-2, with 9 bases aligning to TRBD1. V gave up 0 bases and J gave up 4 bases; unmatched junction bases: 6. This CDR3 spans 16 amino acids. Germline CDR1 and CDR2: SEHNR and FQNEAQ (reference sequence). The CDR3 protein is CASSLAQGAGSYGYTF. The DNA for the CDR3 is TGTGCCAGCAGCTTAGCACAGGGGGCAGGCAGCTATGGCTACACCTTC.